This T cell receptor (beta chain) was captured in a study of a mutant IDH1 vaccine in newly diagnosed glioma (dated by TCRdb to the early 2020s). For the study in its entirety: Patients were given eight vaccinations, in weeks 1, 3, 5, 7, 11, 15, 19 and 23, which matched visits V03 through V10. Six visits were used for peripheral blood collection: V03 (baseline), V05, V07, V10, V12 and V13. Longitudinal TCRB deep sequencing was done for 25 treated patients, wherever samples were available for exploratory analyses. Of the roughly 31 treated patients, approximately 62% were male and approximately 40% were female, and the mean age was approximately 40 years. Vaccination started 4-6 weeks after radiotherapy alone, or was given together with temozolomide cycles in the groups whose treatment included chemotherapy. Prior to enrollment, standard therapy consisting of radiotherapy alone, temozolomide alone, or radiochemotherapy with temozolomide had been administered to patients, with the combination being received by most patients. The research as a whole found: Immune responses induced by the vaccine were seen in roughly 92% of patients across multiple MHC alleles. The authors stated that sample limitations prevented analyses of patient blood samples from being reproduced. Selection of PBMC samples for TCRB deep sequencing was based on availability. Changes in the top peripheral T cell clonotypes picked up by TCRB sequencing did not appear to be linked to pseudoprogression.

About this clone itself: The antigen it recognizes is unknown. Within one base of it there is no much larger clone, and no base qualities were kept.

Receptor amplification or capture employed the immunoSEQ multiplex PCR assay. The hsTCRB Kit was used according to the manufacturer's protocol to amplify rearranged TCR beta chain sequences. TCRB libraries were sequenced on an Illumina MiSeq. As for how the authors treated the data: The proprietary platform of the kit vendor was used for demultiplexing, trimming and gene mapping. As stored in TCRdb, this immuneACCESS dataset retains in-frame rearrangements with V and J assigned. A fraction of the clones does not appear; measured against another copy, unresolved V genes explain less than half of the discrepancy, and the remainder lacks a known reason. D and trimming were read from the DNA, whereas the V and J calls and clone size are those reported in that table. The sample table contains around 42,000 clones; only one count was recorded for 80% to 90% of them. The ten largest make up about 1.5% of the sample.

Including cysteine and phenylalanine, the CDR3 has 15 amino acids. Just the 45-base CDR3 DNA is kept, in frame starting at base 1. The germline V gene specifies SGHRS as CDR1 and YFSETQ as CDR2. Cut back by 5 bases and 0 bases, the V and J ends lie 12 bases apart. This specimen's time point label, interpreted: week 5, during vaccination. Every vaccine dose consisted of 300 ug of a 20-mer mutant IDH1 peptide in Montanide, administered subcutaneously together with topical imiquimod. All donors had newly diagnosed IDH1-mutant astrocytomas of WHO grade 3 or 4 that showed loss of nuclear ATRX. The samples were drawn from NOA16, a multicentre, single-arm, open-label phase I trial in Germany that tested a mutant IDH1 peptide vaccine in humans for the first time. The DNeasy Blood and Tissue Kit was used to extract genomic DNA from EDTA blood for TCRB sequencing.

The clonotype comes from a middle-aged man with glioma. The chain was built from TRBV5-1 and TRBJ1-3, with no reliable assignment of the D segment. The specimen was PBMCs, collected from a glioma patient whose treatment included an IDH1 peptide vaccine. At the DNA level, the sequence is TGCGCCAGCAGAATTACTTACAGCTCTGGAAACACCATATATTTT. It encodes CASRITYSSGNTIYF.